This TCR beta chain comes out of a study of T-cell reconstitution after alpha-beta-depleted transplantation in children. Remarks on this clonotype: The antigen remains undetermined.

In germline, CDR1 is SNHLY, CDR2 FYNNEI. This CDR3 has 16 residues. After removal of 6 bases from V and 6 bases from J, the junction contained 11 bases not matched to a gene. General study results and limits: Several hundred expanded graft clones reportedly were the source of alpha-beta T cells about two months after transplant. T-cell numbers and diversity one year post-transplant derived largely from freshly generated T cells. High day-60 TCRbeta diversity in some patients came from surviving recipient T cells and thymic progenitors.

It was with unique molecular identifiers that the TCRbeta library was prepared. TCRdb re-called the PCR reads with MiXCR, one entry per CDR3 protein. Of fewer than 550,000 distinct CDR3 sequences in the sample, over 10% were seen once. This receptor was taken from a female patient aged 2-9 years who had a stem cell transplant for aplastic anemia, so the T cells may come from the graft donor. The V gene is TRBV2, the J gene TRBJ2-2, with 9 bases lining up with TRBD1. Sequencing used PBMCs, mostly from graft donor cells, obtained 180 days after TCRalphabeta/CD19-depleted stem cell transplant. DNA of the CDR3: TGTGCCAGCAGGGCGGGACAGGGCATTGTGGCCGGGGAGCTGTTTTTT. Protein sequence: CASRAGQGIVAGELFF.